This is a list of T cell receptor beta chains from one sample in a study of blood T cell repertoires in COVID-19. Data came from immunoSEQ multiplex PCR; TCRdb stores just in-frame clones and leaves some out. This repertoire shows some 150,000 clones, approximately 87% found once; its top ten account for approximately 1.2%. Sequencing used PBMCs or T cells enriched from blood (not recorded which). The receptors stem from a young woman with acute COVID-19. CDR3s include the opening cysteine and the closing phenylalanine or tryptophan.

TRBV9	CASSVVAGLLGDTIYF
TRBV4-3	CASSQLGTGWWMNTEAFF
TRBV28	CASSLSSAGSITADTQYF
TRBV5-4	CASSPPTGADTEAFF
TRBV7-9	CASSLGPAGPNIQYF
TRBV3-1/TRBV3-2	CASSQRGGFGQYF
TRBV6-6	CASSYSGSSYEQYF
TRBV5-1	CATSDRRNTEAFF
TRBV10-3	CAIRDLGGGNTIYF
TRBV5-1	CASSLDLANTDTQYF
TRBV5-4	CASSPGQGGGKLFF
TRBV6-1	CASSERASGQNEQFF
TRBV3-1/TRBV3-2	CASSQPGFRQYF
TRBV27	CASSLRPGGYEQYF
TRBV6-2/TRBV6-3	CASSYLGPGGKSSYEQYF
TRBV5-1	CASSLGGDQPQHF
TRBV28	CASSFGAVGGYGYTF
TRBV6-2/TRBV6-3	CASSYREGGAGYTF
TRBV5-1	CASTSGLNTEAFF
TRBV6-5	CASSSPSGNTIYF
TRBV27	CASRGGTRTYNEQFF
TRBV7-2	CASSSYAEGYGYTF
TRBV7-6	CASSLGGLAGGIGDEQFF
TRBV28	CASSLLAGKGGYTF
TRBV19	CASSLGSSYNEQFF
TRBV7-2	CASSLFQDSNQPQHF
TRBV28	CASNNGGETNEKLFF
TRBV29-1	CSVVDREVRGIQYF
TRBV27	CASSSTQGRSNQPQHF
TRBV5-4	CASSLSGSSTDTQYF
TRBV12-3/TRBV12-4	CASSLSSPLHF
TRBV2	CASMGTSGMNTGELFF
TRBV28	CASSYLAGGAGELFF
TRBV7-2	CASSLVPRGIGNQPQHF
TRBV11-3	CASSSGQLYNEQFF
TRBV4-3	CASSQDAGGLPGYTF